This TCR beta chain comes out of a study of blood T cells in healthy people across ages (dated by TCRdb to about 2015). Describing the broader study: In model experiments, roughly one uniquely barcoded TCR beta cDNA molecule per two T cells was captured by template switching. Age-related changes in TCR beta repertoire diversity were measured in the study by deep sequencing normalized with unique cDNA molecular identifiers. The donors were divided into four age groups: young (average roughly 15 years), middle-aged (approximately 42), aged (about 60) and long-lived (nearly 85). To avoid experimental bias, donors of different ages were spread randomly across the sequencing lanes. For two donors (one aged 18 to 30 and one aged 80 or older), the study analyzed two additional independent replicas of 1 million unique cDNA reads from the same blood draw.

The donors were some 36 Caucasian individuals from Russia, aged about 6 to 95 years, who were systemically healthy. Approximately 9.3 milliliters of peripheral blood were collected from each donor into EDTA-treated Vacutainer tubes. Ficoll-Paque density-gradient centrifugation was used to isolate PBMCs, with at least 7 million obtained per sample. Trizol reagent was used to extract total RNA from the PBMCs, yielding at least 5 micrograms per sample. Naive CD45RAhigh/CD27high T cell percentages were measured by flow cytometry on a PBMC aliquot from every donor. Libraries were prepared through 5' RACE. The listed sequencing device is Illumina HiSeq 2500. A second about 6 to 11 cycle PCR used a sample-barcoded 5' primer and a J-beta primer mix. Each TCR beta cDNA molecule received a unique molecular identifier from a template-switch 5' adaptor carrying 12 random nucleotides. Each sample yielded at least 2.5 million CDR3-containing paired-end reads. First-strand cDNA was synthesized from all RNA with the Mint cDNA synthesis kit, primed by a TRBC-specific oligonucleotide. Following uracil-DNA glycosylase treatment, a first 18-cycle PCR with universal primers M1SS and BC2_uni_R was performed on all cDNA. In the source study's methods: For normalization, 1 million high-quality reads were randomly selected from each sample, with every read carrying a distinct molecular identifier. Instead of being binned into consensus sequences, reads with shared molecular identifiers were discarded. MiTCR, run with a Q25 quality threshold and the strictest error-elimination algorithm, handled CDR3 identification, clonotype clustering and error correction. A nonparametric unseen species model with Euler transformation was used to estimate lower-bound total TCR beta diversity. In-frame beta chains were kept once TCRdb had trimmed the public reads at Q25 with fastp and called clones with MiXCR. Identical CDR3 protein sequences are pooled into one entry, listed with their most common genes and DNA. These V and J calls rely on TCRdb rather than the paper's analysis. The sample table records hundreds of thousands of distinct CDR3 sequences; around 20% of these occur just once. 3% to 4% of the sample is taken by the ten largest.

Study-level results and caveats: Estimates of total diversity from one million sequenced T cells were regarded as lower bounds and underestimates. Observed TCR beta diversity correlated strongly with the percentage of naive T cells measured by flow cytometry. Observed TCR beta diversity per million T cells fell roughly linearly with age, and a significant reduction was already apparent by age approximately 41. Compared with the aged group, the long-lived group had more naive CD4+ T cells, fewer expanded clones and increased TCR diversity, suggesting age selection. Conclusive comparison of naive and antigen-experienced compartments was prevented by the profiling of bulk unsorted PBMCs. Because the CMV infection status of the donors was unknown, age-related changes in expanded clonotypes may potentially have been confounded.

This clonotype was observed a handful of times. The antigen it recognizes is unknown. No base-level quality is on record; no much larger clone is a single base apart. The CDR3 sequence holds 16 residues, the cysteine and phenylalanine included. This entry keeps only the CDR3 DNA: 48 bases, framed from base 1. V loses 3 bases at its end and J loses 7 bases; junction bases beyond the gene matches: 8. CDR1 and CDR2, per the germline V gene, are SGDLS and YYNGEE. This clonotype was sampled from a man in his sixties or seventies in good health. The V and J segments used are TRBV9 and TRBJ2-1; TRBD2 agrees with 12 junctional bases. What was sequenced was blood. CDR3 region: CASSEGGTSGQNEQFF. Read as DNA, the sequence is TGTGCCAGCAGCGAGGGGGGGACTAGCGGGCAGAATGAGCAGTTCTTC.